This T cell receptor beta chain appears in the sequencing data of a study of blood T cell repertoires in COVID-19. V shed 6 bases and J 5 bases; nucleotides not matched to a gene: 6. This CDR3 is 12 amino acids long. Germline CDR1 SQVTM, CDR2 ANQGSEA. The study assigned cohorts using participant-reported clinical history. Only in-frame clones appear in the TCRdb table, and some are missing; sequencing was by immunoSEQ multiplex PCR. The profile covers hundreds of thousands of clones, with 80% to 90% appearing a single time and more than 0.95% taken by the ten largest. The chain uses TRBV29-1 and TRBJ1-2; TRBD1 matches at 7 bases. The sequence came from a man between 25 and 39 years old who had recovered from COVID-19. Sequencing was carried out using PBMCs or T cells enriched from blood (not recorded which). The CDR3 protein is CSVGQENYGYTF. The CDR3 DNA is TGCAGCGTAGGACAGGAGAATTATGGCTACACCTTC.